A single sample gave rise to the 28 T cell receptor beta chains below, sequenced in a study of blood T cell repertoires in COVID-19. The assay was immunoSEQ multiplex PCR, and TCRdb's table has in-frame clones only and misses some. The sample yields 25,000 to 35,000 clones, roughly 90% seen once. The material sequenced was peripheral blood. These TCRs come from a woman between 40 and 55 years old with active or convalescent COVID-19.

Comment on this clone: Its ends do not fully match the called genes, so a read error is possible. The chain has TRBV27 and TRBJ2-7; possibly TRBD2 for D (7 bases). From germline, CDR1 is MNHEY and CDR2 SMNVEV (reference sequence). This CDR3 region has 17 residues. The CDR3 loop is CASRLYGGGGSLYEQYF. The CDR3 DNA sequence: TGTGCCAGCAGGTTATATGGTGGGGGGGGCTCCCTCTACGAGCAGTACTTC.

In its sample, this clone was seen a few times. The chain employs TRBV7-3 and TRBJ1-2; 9 bases are a match to TRBD1. Per the germline V gene, CDR1 is SGHTA and CDR2 is FQGTGA. V shed 5 bases, J shed 6 bases, and the junction held 10 bases outside the gene matches. This CDR3 region has 15 residues. The CDR3 nucleotides are TGTGCCAGCAGCCCCCGGGACAGGGAAGGACATGGCTACACCTTC. This gives the protein CASSPRDREGHGYTF. Looking up the rest from reference TRBV7-3 and TRBJ1-2 gives the full variable domain: GAGVSQTPSNKVTEKGKYVELRCDPISGHTALYWYRQSLGQGPEFLIYFQGTGAADDSGLPNDRFFAVRPEGSVSTLKIQRTERGDSAVYLCASSPRDREGHGYTFGSGTRLTVV.

V and J are TRBV10-3 and TRBJ2-5; TRBD2 is a possible D gene (6 bases). The CDR3 extends over 12 amino acids. Per germline, CDR1 ENHRY and CDR2 SYGVKD. With 4 bases removed from V and 7 bases from J, the gap between germline ends came to 10 bases. The CDR3 loop is CAISAPEGTQYF. CDR3 bases: TGTGCCATCAGTGCCCCGGAGGGGACCCAGTACTTC.

V is TRBV3-1 (or the pseudogene TRBV3-2) and J is TRBJ2-3; 12 bases are a match to TRBD2. The V gene end was trimmed by 2 bases and the J gene end by 6 bases; junction bases not matched to a gene: 6. Per germline, CDR1 LGHDT and CDR2 YNNKEL (reference sequence). This CDR3 spans 16 amino acids. DNA of the CDR3: TGTGCCAGCAGCCAATCTAGCGGGGGGGCGATGGATACGCAGTATTTT. This sequence encodes CASSQSSGGAMDTQYF.

The gene calls are TRBV9 and TRBJ2-1; D ambiguous. Germline CDR1 reads SGDLS; CDR2 reads YYNGEE. The V end lost 4 bases, the J end lost 8 bases, and 13 bases lay between the germline ends. CDR3 length equals 13 residues. The CDR3 DNA reads as TGTGCCAGCAGCAACAACATACAGCATGAGCAGTTCTTC. Amino acid sequence: CASSNNIQHEQFF. The complete variable domain, with remaining parts taken from reference TRBV9 and TRBJ2-1, reads DSGVTQTPKHLITATGQRVTLRCSPRSGDLSVYWYQQSLDQGLQFLIQYYNGEERAKGNILERFSAQQFPDLHSELNLSSLELGDSALYFCASSNNIQHEQFFGPGTRLTVL.

CDR3 loop: CASTSSPTRSFRNEQFF. CDR3 nucleotide sequence: TGTGCCAGCACCAGTTCGCCGACTAGGAGCTTTCGCAATGAGCAGTTCTTC. The rearrangement links TRBV27 to TRBJ2-1, with D possibly being TRBD2 (6 bases). Trimming took off 7 bases at V and 6 bases at J, with 25 bases between the two ends. The CDR3 loop spans 17 amino acids. In germline, CDR1 is MNHEY, CDR2 SMNVEV (reference sequence).

This clone was counted a few times. The genes are TRBV27 and TRBJ1-4; D not certain. Trimming removed 6 bases at V and 7 bases at J, with 15 bases between. Germline V gene data show CDR1 as MNHEY and CDR2 as SMNVEV (reference sequence). The CDR3 spans 14 residues. This CDR3 reads CASRPGRDGEKLFF. CDR3 coding DNA: TGTGCCAGCAGACCCGGACGGGATGGTGAAAAACTGTTTTTT.

This chain joins TRBV7-9 and TRBJ1-1; 7 nucleotides match TRBD1. Trimming at V came to 5 bases and at J to 3 bases, leaving 6 bases not matched to a gene. This CDR3 has 14 residues. Germline V lookup: CDR1 SEHNR, CDR2 FQNEAQ (reference sequence). CDR3 sequence: CASSQGGGDTEAFF. The CDR3 DNA follows: TGTGCCAGCAGCCAGGGGGGAGGAGACACTGAAGCTTTCTTT.

The V gene is TRBV30, the J gene TRBJ1-6, with 8 bases that match TRBD1. Trimming at V came to 7 bases and at J to 4 bases, leaving 9 bases not matched to a gene. Germline V gene data show CDR1 as GTSNPN and CDR2 as SVGIG (reference sequence). The CDR3 totals 15 residues. CDR3 sequence reads: CAFLRQGLYNSPLHF. The CDR3 bases are TGTGCCTTCCTGCGACAGGGGTTGTATAATTCACCCCTCCACTTT.

This rearrangement joins TRBV5-4 to TRBJ2-5; no reliable D call. The V end was cut by 4 bases, the J end by 1 base, with 8 bases between. Germline V gives CDR1 SGHNT, CDR2 YYREEE (reference sequence). The CDR3 has 13 residues. Here the CDR3 reads CASSPEVQETQYF. DNA for the CDR3: TGTGCCAGCAGCCCCGAGGTCCAAGAGACCCAGTACTTC.

The rearrangement joins TRBV27 to TRBJ1-2, with 9 bases identical to TRBD1. The length of the CDR3 is 16 residues. V gave up 6 bases and J gave up 4 bases; unmatched junction bases: 12. Germline-derived CDR1 and CDR2 are MNHEY and SMNVEV (reference sequence). The CDR3 DNA follows: TGTGCCAGCAGCCCCGGGACAGGGTCGACTAGCTATGGCTACACCTTC. Its translation is CASSPGTGSTSYGYTF.

The chain uses TRBV7-9 and TRBJ1-1; D may be TRBD1 (6 bases). Trimming cost V 3 bases and J 5 bases, with 13 bases left between them. CDR1 and CDR2 from the germline V gene are SEHNR and FQNEAQ (reference sequence). CDR3 length equals 14 residues. The CDR3 region is CASSFPGQSTEAFF. CDR3 nucleotide sequence: TGTGCCAGCAGCTTCCCCGGACAGTCAACTGAAGCTTTCTTT.

The rearrangement uses TRBV5-1 and TRBJ2-5; 8 bases are shared with TRBD1. The germline V gene has CDR1 SGHRS and CDR2 YFSETQ. Trimming removed 7 bases from V and 5 bases from J; junction bases left unmatched: 7. The CDR3 covers 13 residues. The CDR3 region is CASGAGGAETQYF. The CDR3 bases are TGCGCCAGCGGAGCAGGGGGCGCGGAGACCCAGTACTTC.

The chain recombines TRBV5-4 with TRBJ1-6, with 10 bases lining up with TRBD1. CDR1 and CDR2 from the germline V gene are SGHNT and YYREEE (reference sequence). This CDR3 is 16 amino acids long. J lost 5 bases, V lost 2 bases, and 4 bases had no gene match. The CDR3 region is CASSLDGTGDNSPLHF. The CDR3 DNA reads TGTGCCAGCAGCTTAGACGGGACAGGGGATAATTCACCCCTCCACTTT.

The chain carries TRBV30 and TRBJ2-1, with TRBD1 as a possible D gene (6 bases). From germline, CDR1 is GTSNPN and CDR2 SVGIG (reference sequence). V lost 4 bases to trimming and J lost 1 base, with 11 bases between them. The CDR3 sequence is 14 residues long. CDR3 sequence (DNA): TGTGCCTGGAAGTTACAGGGATCCTACAATGAGCAGTTCTTC. Protein sequence: CAWKLQGSYNEQFF.

This chain connects TRBV7-9 to TRBJ1-2; D may be TRBD1 (6 bases). This CDR3 region has 14 residues. Trimming cost V 2 bases and J 2 bases, with 9 bases left between them. Germline CDR1 reads SEHNR; CDR2 reads FQNEAQ (reference sequence). CDR3 protein: CASSLLTGNYGYTF. The DNA for the CDR3 is TGTGCCAGCAGCTTACTCACAGGGAACTATGGCTACACCTTC.

The J gene is TRBJ1-1, the V gene TRBV30; unclear D gene. The CDR3 covers 13 residues. Germline V CDR1 and CDR2: GTSNPN, SVGIG (reference sequence). Trimming took 4 bases from V and 4 from J, leaving 13 bases between them. Here the CDR3 reads CAWTLDGFTEAFF. The CDR3 DNA sequence: TGTGCCTGGACCCTAGACGGATTCACTGAAGCTTTCTTT.

The CDR3 is CATSRVRQGQNEQFF. The CDR3 DNA is TGTGCCACCAGCAGAGTCAGGCAGGGTCAAAACGAGCAGTTCTTC. V is TRBV15 and J is TRBJ2-1; D may be TRBD1 (5 bases). Germline CDR1 reads LNHNV; CDR2 reads YYDKDF (reference sequence). The CDR3 is 15 amino acids. V was pared by 1 base and J by 10 bases, with 17 bases between.

The genes are TRBV11-3 and TRBJ1-1; 7 bases map to TRBD1. The CDR3 has 13 residues. Germline CDR1 and CDR2: SGHNT and YENEEA. V shed 5 bases and J 1 base; nucleotides not matched to a gene: 1. The CDR3 loop reads CASSRDRNTEAFF. CDR3 nucleotide sequence: TGTGCCAGCAGCCGGGACAGGAACACTGAAGCTTTCTTT.

V gene TRBV30 combines with J gene TRBJ2-7, with D unclear. The CDR3 runs to 12 residues. CDR1 is GTSNPN and CDR2 is SVGIG in the germline V gene (reference sequence). V lost 2 bases, J lost 5 bases, and 10 bases lay in between. This CDR3 reads CAWSFSFHEQYF. DNA of the CDR3: TGTGCCTGGAGTTTTAGTTTCCACGAGCAGTACTTC.

The chain employs TRBV5-1 and TRBJ1-3; TRBD1 matches 10 bases. The CDR3 runs to 17 residues. CDR1 and CDR2 from the germline V gene are SGHRS and YFSETQ. The V segment lost 0 bases and the J segment 2 bases; nucleotides outside the gene matches: 5. CDR3 bases: TGCGCCAGCAGCTTGGGGGACAGGGGCATAGCTGGAAACACCATATATTTT. It codes for CASSLGDRGIAGNTIYF.

The rearrangement joins TRBV27 to TRBJ2-1; 7 nucleotides line up with TRBD2. Germline values: CDR1 MNHEY, CDR2 SMNVEV (reference sequence). This CDR3 contains 13 residues. Trimming took 6 bases from V and 5 from J; bases not matched to a gene: 4. The chain's CDR3 is CASSRRENNEQFF. Here the CDR3 DNA reads TGTGCCAGCAGCAGGCGGGAGAACAATGAGCAGTTCTTC.

This chain links TRBV30 with TRBJ2-3; D is unresolved. The CDR3 runs to 11 residues. Germline CDR1 and CDR2: GTSNPN and SVGIG (reference sequence). V lost 3 bases to trimming and J lost 3 bases, with 4 bases between them. The CDR3 spells CAWRRTDTQYF. The CDR3 DNA reads as TGTGCCTGGAGGAGGACAGATACGCAGTATTTT.

This chain joins TRBV5-6 and TRBJ1-3; 7 positions match TRBD1. J lost 9 bases, V lost 4 bases, and 13 bases had no gene match. This CDR3 has 15 amino acids. CDR1 and CDR2 (germline): SGHDT, YYEEEE. The CDR3 is CASSDQGGADATIYF. CDR3 in DNA: TGTGCCAGCAGCGACCAAGGGGGCGCAGACGCCACCATATATTTT.

Here the CDR3 reads CASSELRRGEQYF. The CDR3 nucleotides are TGTGCCAGCAGTGAGCTCCGGCGGGGCGAGCAGTACTTC. V gene TRBV6-1 combines with J gene TRBJ2-7; tentative D call: TRBD2 (6 bases). The CDR3 extends over 13 amino acids. From germline, CDR1 is MNHNS and CDR2 SASEGT. The V gene lost 3 bases and the J gene lost 6 bases, with 12 bases spanning the gap.

V usage is TRBV12-2 and J usage is TRBJ2-1; the D call TRBD2 from the table was never checked on the DNA. TRBV12-2 is a pseudogene locus. The CDR3 contains 15 residues. The DNA for the CDR3 is TGTGCAAGTCGCTTGGGGACTAGCGGGCCGAATGAGCAGTTCTTC. As protein: CASRLGTSGPNEQFF.

The rearrangement joins TRBV3-1 (or the pseudogene TRBV3-2) to TRBJ1-1; tentative D call: TRBD1 (6 bases). This CDR3 is 16 amino acids long. Germline CDR1 and CDR2: LGHDT and YNNKEL (reference sequence). V lost 0 bases, J lost 1 base, and 12 bases lay in between. The CDR3 bases are TGTGCCAGCAGCCAAGATGGCAGGGGACCGAACACTGAAGCTTTCTTT. It yields the protein CASSQDGRGPNTEAFF.

The chain employs TRBV27 and TRBJ2-7, with 7 bases matching TRBD1. This CDR3 contains 15 residues. Germline CDR1 and CDR2: MNHEY and SMNVEV (reference sequence). Trimming removed 5 bases from V and 0 bases from J; junction bases left unmatched: 7. The CDR3 DNA follows: TGTGCCAGCAGTCACAGGGGTCCGAGCTCCTACGAGCAGTACTTC. Translation gives CASSHRGPSSYEQYF.